A selection of T cell receptor delta chains follows, all from one sample in a study of gammadelta T cells in human blood. TCRdb fed the RT-PCR reads into CATT to redo clone calling. This sample has about 600 delta-chain clones, with 10% to 12% found just once. What was sequenced was Vgamma9Vdelta2 gamma-delta T cells from adult blood. These receptors were obtained from a human donor. Each CDR3 is given with its conserved first and last residue. Each record gives: D gene, V gene, clone size, J gene, CDR3 DNA, CDR3 protein. A D gene is named only where the DNA matches it firmly. Not every row has a clone size; where given, it reads once, few, many or a size class.

TRDD2	TRDV2	large	TRDJ1	TGTGCCTGTGACACCGTAGGCCTTCCTACTCGCGATACCGGGACCGATAAACTCATCTTT	CACDTVGLPTRDTGTDKLIF
TRDD3	TRDV2	few	TRDJ1	TGTGCCTGTGACGCTATAAATACTGGGGGATACCCGTACACCGATAAACTCATCTTT	CACDAINTGGYPYTDKLIF
TRDD3	TRDV2	large	TRDJ3	TGTGCCTGTGACACCGTACTGGGGGATACCCGCTCCTGGGACACCCGACAGATGTTTTTC	CACDTVLGDTRSWDTRQMFF
NA	TRDV2	medium-sized	TRDJ1	TGTGCCTGTGACAAAGTGGGGGCCTACACCGATAAACTCATCTTT	CACDKVGAYTDKLIF
TRDD3	TRDV2	NA	TRDJ3	TGTGCCTGTGACACCGTGGTACTGGGGGATACCTCCCCTTCCTGGGACACCCGACAGATGTTTTTC	CACDTVVLGDTSPSWDTRQMFF
TRDD3	TRDV2	medium-sized	TRDJ1	TGTGCCTGTGACACCGTGATGGGGGATTCCAAGTACACCGATAAACTCATCTTT	CACDTVMGDSKYTDKLIF
TRDD3	TRDV2	NA	TRDJ1	TGTGCCTGTGACACCGCGCACCGCCTGGGGGATACTGGCGCCGATAAACTCATCTTT	CACDTAHRLGDTGADKLIF
TRDD3	TRDV2	large	TRDJ1	TGTGCCTGTGACAGTTGGTTCGGGGGATACATGTATGGCGATAAACTCATCTTT	CACDSWFGGYMYGDKLIF
TRDD3	TRDV2	few	TRDJ1	TGTGCCTGTGACACCCTTACTGGGGGATCGACCGATAAACTCATCTTT	CACDTLTGGSTDKLIF
TRDD3	TRDV2	NA	TRDJ1	TGTGCCTGTGACCCGGTTGTACTGGGGGATACTTTAAACACCGATAAACTCATCTTT	CACDPVVLGDTLNTDKLIF
TRDD3	TRDV2	medium-sized	TRDJ3	TGTGCCTGTGACGCTGCCCACGCTGGGGGATACAGCTCCTGGGACACCCGACAGATGTTTTTC	CACDAAHAGGYSSWDTRQMFF
NA	TRDV2	medium-sized	TRDJ1	TGTGCCTGTGATCCAGTTCGTACTGGCCTCCCGAGTCCCACCGATAAACTCATCTTT	CACDPVRTGLPSPTDKLIF
TRDD3	TRDV2	few	TRDJ3	TGTGCCTGTGACACCGTGGTTGGGGGATACTCTCCCTCCTGGGACACCCGACAGATGTTTTTC	CACDTVVGGYSPSWDTRQMFF
TRDD3	TRDV2	large	TRDJ1	TGTGCCTGTGACCTACTGGGGGTCGCCACCGATAAACTCATCTTT	CACDLLGVATDKLIF
TRDD3	TRDV2	NA	TRDJ1	TGTGCCTGTGACACCGTATGGGGTGGGGGATACGCTCAAAATCACACCGATAAACTCATCTTT	CACDTVWGGGYAQNHTDKLIF
TRDD3	TRDV2	medium-sized	TRDJ1	TGTGCCTGTGACAGCGTTGGGGGACCCATGACCGATAAACTCATCTTT	CACDSVGGPMTDKLIF
NA	TRDV2	medium-sized	TRDJ1	TGTGCCTGTGACACCGTGGGGGCAGGGACCGATAAACTCATCTTT	CACDTVGAGTDKLIF
NA	TRDV2	medium-sized	TRDJ1	TGTGCCTGTGACACCGTTCGTGGGGCCCCCGAGCGATGGGATAAACTCATCTTT	CACDTVRGAPERWDKLIF
TRDD3	TRDV2	few	TRDJ3	TGTGCCTGTGACACCGGCTGGGGGATAAATCGAGAGTCCTGGGACACCCGACAGATGTTTTTC	CACDTGWGINRESWDTRQMFF
NA	TRDV2	NA	TRDJ3	TGTGCCTGTGACTCCGTTGGGATCGAAGTCTGGGACACCCGACAGATGTTTTTC	CACDSVGIEVWDTRQMFF
TRDD3	TRDV2	hyperexpanded	TRDJ1	TGTGCCTGTGCGGTACTGGGGGATACTCCTGATAAACTCATCTTT	CACAVLGDTPDKLIF
TRDD3	TRDV2	NA	TRDJ3	TGTGCCTGTGACACCGGAGCTGGGGGATACTCCTCCTGGGACACCCGACAGATGTTTTTC	CACDTGAGGYSSWDTRQMFF
TRDD3	TRDV2	medium-sized	TRDJ1	TGTGCCTGTGACACTCCCTGGGGGAAGTACACCGATAAACTCATCTTT	CACDTPWGKYTDKLIF
TRDD3	TRDV2	large	TRDJ1	TGTGCCTGTGACACTCTTACTGGGGGATACGCTCGTAGGCGTGTTAATGATAAACTCATCTTT	CACDTLTGGYARRRVNDKLIF
TRDD3	TRDV2	medium-sized	TRDJ1	TGTGCCTGTGATGGACTGGGGGTAGGGCTCACCGATAAACTCATCTTT	CACDGLGVGLTDKLIF
NA	TRDV1	NA	TRDJ1	TGTGCTCTTGGGGAAAATATCGGTTTGGAGTTTTCGCCACCGTACACCGATAAACTCATCTTT	CALGENIGLEFSPPYTDKLIF
TRDD3	TRDV2	large	TRDJ3	TGTGCCTGTGACACCGTTTTACTGGGGGATGAGTCCTGGGACACCCGACAGATGTTTTTC	CACDTVLLGDESWDTRQMFF
TRDD3	TRDV2	medium-sized	TRDJ1	TGTGCCTGTGACATGTGGGGGACTACCGATAAACTCATCTTT	CACDMWGTTDKLIF
TRDD3	TRDV2	few	TRDJ1	TGTGCCTGTGAGAGGCTGGGGGACGAAACCGATAAACTCATCTTT	CACERLGDETDKLIF
TRDD3	TRDV2	medium-sized	TRDJ3	TGTGCCTGTGACACCGCTGGGGGAAACTCCTGGGACACCCGACAGATGTTTTTC	CACDTAGGNSWDTRQMFF
TRDD3	TRDV2	few	TRDJ1	TGTGCCTGTGACACCTTAGTACTGGGGGATACGGACCCTTACACCGATAAACTCATCTTT	CACDTLVLGDTDPYTDKLIF
TRDD3	TRDV2	medium-sized	TRDJ3	TGTGCCTGTGACCCCTTACTGGGGGATAGCTCCTGGGACACCCGACAGATGTTTTTC	CACDPLLGDSSWDTRQMFF
NA	TRDV2	NA	TRDJ1	TGTGCCTGTGACCCGGTGGGTGTTTTTTCTACCGATAAACTCATCTTT	CACDPVGVFSTDKLIF
TRDD3	TRDV2	medium-sized	TRDJ3	TGTGCCTGTGACCCGGCCCTGGGGGACCAGAGCTCCTGGGACACCCGACAGATGTTTTTC	CACDPALGDQSSWDTRQMFF
TRDD3	TRDV2	large	TRDJ3	TGTGCCTGTGACACGACGGCTGGACTGGGGGCTAGGAGCTCCTGGGACACCCGACAGATGTTTTTC	CACDTTAGLGARSSWDTRQMFF
TRDD3	TRDV1	NA	TRDJ1	TGTGCTCTTGGGGAACTATTAACGACGAGCTGGGGGATACCTCTAGACACCACCGATAAACTCATCTTT	CALGELLTTSWGIPLDTTDKLIF
NA	TRDV2	few	TRDJ1	TGTGCCTGTGACCCGGTGGGGGCCATCAACCTATACACCGATAAACTCATCTTT	CACDPVGAINLYTDKLIF
TRDD3	TRDV2	NA	TRDJ1	TGTGCCTGTGACCTACTTCGAGGGGATACGCTCGGGTACACCGATAAACTCATCTTT	CACDLLRGDTLGYTDKLIF
NA	TRDV2	medium-sized	TRDJ3	TGTGCCTGTGACACATCCCCTCTGGGGCATCGCTCCTGGGACACCCGACAGATGTTTTTC	CACDTSPLGHRSWDTRQMFF
NA	TRDV2	medium-sized	TRDJ3	TGTGCCTGTGACACCGTGCTGAAAGGCTCCTGGGACACCCGACAGATGTTTTTC	CACDTVLKGSWDTRQMFF
TRDD3	TRDV2	medium-sized	TRDJ2	TGTGCCTGTGACACCGTTCCACTGGGGGATACGGATTTGACAGCACAACTCTTCTTT	CACDTVPLGDTDLTAQLFF